This TCR beta chain is drawn from a study of control samples from healthy donors and cancer patients. V lost 2 bases and J lost 10, with 8 bases in between. The CDR3 loop spans 11 amino acids. Per the germline V gene, CDR1 is MNHNY and CDR2 is SVGAGI (reference sequence). The method was immunoSEQ multiplex PCR; TCRdb's version includes in-frame clones alone and lacks a portion of them. The sample records roughly 74,000 clones, approximately 94% being singletons. V is TRBV6-6 and J is TRBJ1-1; D is uncertain. Sequenced sample: blood. This receptor was identified in a woman between 18 and 29 years old in good health. CDR3: CASSYPIAAFF. DNA of the CDR3: TGTGCCAGCAGTTACCCGATAGCAGCTTTCTTT.